Shown below are 10 T cell receptor beta chains from a single sample sequenced in a study of tumor-infiltrating lymphocytes in primary liver carcinoma. Unsorted bulk tissue (roughly 19-31 mg) underwent RNA and DNA co-extraction. cDNA specific to TCR beta was made from 500 ng of total RNA, with a constant-region primer employed for priming. Investigators got TCR beta libraries out of three nested multiplex PCR rounds, done with slightly modified ARM-PCR. Both of the initial two PCR rounds ran for around 10 cycles and employed TRBV1-TRBV30 forward primers alongside a C-beta reverse primer. TCRdb re-derived calls from the multiplex PCR reads in MiXCR, one entry per CDR3 protein. Of approximately 120,000 distinct CDR3 sequences in the sample, approximately 64% were seen once. Sequenced: liver tumor tissue from sampling region 3. Subset indicated: tumor region T3, left-lateral pole. All receptors derive from a woman aged 55-75 years with primary liver carcinoma and hepatitis B virus infection.

In this sample, this clonotype turned up a few times. This chain joins TRBV5-8 and TRBJ1-2; D remains unclear. There are 14 residues in the CDR3. Germline values: CDR1 SGHTS, CDR2 YDEGEE. Trimming pared 6 bases from V and 4 bases from J, leaving 16 bases between. CDR3 region: CASTPFMGPYGYTF. DNA for the CDR3: TGTGCCAGCACACCCTTTATGGGTCCCTATGGCTACACCTTC.

Worth noting for this clonotype: An end of the junction differs from the germline gene, which may be a read error. The chain combines TRBV11-1 with TRBJ2-7; TRBD2 is a possible D gene (5 bases). Germline values: CDR1 SGHAT, CDR2 FQDESV (reference sequence). The CDR3 extends over 14 amino acids. The CDR3 spells CANSFRAVTYEQYF. DNA for the CDR3: TGTGCCAACAGCTTTCGAGCGGTGACTTACGAGCAGTACTTC.

This clonotype was counted between two and nine times. This chain connects TRBV28 to TRBJ2-4; 8 positions agree with TRBD1. Germline V gene sequence: CDR1 MDHEN, CDR2 SYDVKM. The CDR3 has 17 residues. V lost 4 bases, J lost 4 bases, and 12 bases stayed unmatched. DNA of the CDR3: TGTGCCAGCAGTTCATCAACAGGGGGACTGGGTAAAAACATTCAGTACTTC. It codes for CASSSSTGGLGKNIQYF. The entire variable domain, with the rest obtained from reference TRBV28 and TRBJ2-4, is as follows: DVKVTQSSRYLVKRTGEKVFLECVQDMDHENMFWYRQDPGLGLRLIYFSYDVKMKEKGDIPEGYSVSREKKERFSLILESASTNQTSMYLCASSSSTGGLGKNIQYFGAGTRLSVL.

As to this clonotype: An end of the junction differs from the germline gene, which may be a read error. The CDR3 sequence: CASITGQYEQHF. The CDR3 DNA reads as TGTGCCAGCATAACGGGACAATACGAGCAGCACTTC. This chain joins TRBV28 and TRBJ2-7, with TRBD1 as a possible D gene (6 bases). Per germline, CDR1 MDHEN and CDR2 SYDVKM. The CDR3 is made up of 12 amino acids.

J is TRBJ1-1 and V is TRBV28; D is perhaps TRBD1 (6 bases). V was trimmed by 7 bases and J by 5 bases, leaving 17 bases between them. The CDR3 is made up of 14 amino acids. Per the germline V gene, CDR1 is MDHEN and CDR2 is SYDVKM. Written as DNA, the CDR3 is TGTGCCAGCATTCCCCTACAGGGTCATACTGAAGCTTTCTTT. It encodes CASIPLQGHTEAFF.

This clonotype has more than one count but fewer than ten. A much bigger clone sits one base away, suggesting this may be a read error. The CDR3, as DNA: TGTGCCGCCAGTACCGGGGACTATCAGCCCCAGCATTTT. It encodes CAASTGDYQPQHF. The chain links TRBV24-1 to TRBJ1-5; tentative D call: TRBD1 (5 bases). Germline V gives CDR1 KGHDR, CDR2 SFDVKD. The CDR3 has 13 amino acids.

Points on this clonotype: A read error may be the cause here, since a much bigger clone is one base away. The gene calls are TRBV12-3 or TRBV12-4 and TRBJ2-1, with TRBD2 matching over 10 bases. The CDR3 is 18 amino acids. Trimming at V came to 5 bases and at J to 1 base, leaving 11 bases not matched to a gene. This chain's CDR3 is CASSKTGGTSESYNEQFF. In DNA, the CDR3 is TGTGCCAGCAGTAAAACTGGGGGGACTAGCGAATCCTACAATGAGCAGTTCTTC.

About this clonotype: One junction end does not reproduce the germline sequence, and a read error may be involved. This chain uses TRBV6-6 with TRBJ1-2; D perhaps matches TRBD1 (6 bases). The V gene's germline CDR1 is MNHNY and CDR2 SVGAGI (reference sequence). The CDR3 spans 14 residues. CDR3 sequence reads: CASSFPGRGGGHTF. The CDR3 DNA is TGTGCCAGCAGTTTCCCGGGCAGGGGAGGTGGCCACACCTTC.

As for this clonotype: This may stem from a read error, because a much larger clone lies one nucleotide away. V is TRBV6-2 or TRBV6-3 and J is TRBJ2-5; D call uncertain. Trimming took off 5 bases at V and 4 bases at J, with 11 bases between the two ends. The length of the CDR3 is 13 residues. The germline V gene has CDR1 MNHEY and CDR2 SVGEGT. The CDR3 sequence: CASSRAQSETQYF. As DNA, the CDR3 is TGTGCCAGCAGTAGGGCGCAGTCAGAGACCCAGTACTTC.

The rearrangement joins TRBV5-4 to TRBJ2-3; 14 nucleotides agree with TRBD2. The CDR3 runs to 16 residues. The V segment lost 4 bases and the J segment 3 bases; nucleotides outside the gene matches: 4. The germline CDR1 and CDR2 sequences are SGHNT and YYREEE (reference sequence). The CDR3 loop is CASSPRTSGRTDTQYF. The CDR3 bases are TGTGCCAGCAGCCCAAGGACTAGCGGGAGGACAGATACGCAGTATTTT.